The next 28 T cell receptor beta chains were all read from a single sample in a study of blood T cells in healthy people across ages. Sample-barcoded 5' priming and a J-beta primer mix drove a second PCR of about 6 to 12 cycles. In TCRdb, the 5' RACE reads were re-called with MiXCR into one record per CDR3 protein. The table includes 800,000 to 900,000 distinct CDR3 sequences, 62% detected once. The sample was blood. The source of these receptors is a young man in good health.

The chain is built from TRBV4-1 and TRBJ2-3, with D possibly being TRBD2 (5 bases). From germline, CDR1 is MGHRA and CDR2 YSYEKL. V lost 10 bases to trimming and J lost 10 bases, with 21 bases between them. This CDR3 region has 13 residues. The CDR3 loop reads CATGEMGIVAQYF. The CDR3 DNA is TGCGCCACCGGGGAAATGGGGATTGTGGCGCAGTATTTT.

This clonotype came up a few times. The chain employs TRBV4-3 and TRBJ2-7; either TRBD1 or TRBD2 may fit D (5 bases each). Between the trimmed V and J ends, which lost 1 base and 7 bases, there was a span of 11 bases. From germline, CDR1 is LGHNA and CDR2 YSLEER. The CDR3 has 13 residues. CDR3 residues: CASSQVPGREQYF. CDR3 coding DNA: TGCGCCAGCAGCCAAGTGCCGGGGCGGGAGCAGTACTTC.

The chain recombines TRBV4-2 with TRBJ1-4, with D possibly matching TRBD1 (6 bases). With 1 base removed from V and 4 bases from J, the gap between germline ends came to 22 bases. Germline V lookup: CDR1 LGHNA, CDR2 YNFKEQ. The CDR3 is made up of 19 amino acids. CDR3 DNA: TGTGCCAGCAGCCAAGTCCTAGCCTCAGGGGTTTCTAGTAATGAAAAACTGTTTTTT. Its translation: CASSQVLASGVSSNEKLFF.

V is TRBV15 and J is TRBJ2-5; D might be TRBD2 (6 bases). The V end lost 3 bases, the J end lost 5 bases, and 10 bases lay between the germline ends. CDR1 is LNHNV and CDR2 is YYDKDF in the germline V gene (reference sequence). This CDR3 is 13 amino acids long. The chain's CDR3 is CATSSAGRETQYF. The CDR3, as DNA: TGTGCCACCAGCAGTGCAGGGAGGGAGACCCAGTACTTC.

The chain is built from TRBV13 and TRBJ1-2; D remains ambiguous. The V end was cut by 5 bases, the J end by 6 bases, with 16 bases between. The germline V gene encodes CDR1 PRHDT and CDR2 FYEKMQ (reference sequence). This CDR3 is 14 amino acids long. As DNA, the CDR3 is TGTGCCAGCAGCGTGTCTCATACAGCTGATGGCTACACCTTC. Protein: CASSVSHTADGYTF.

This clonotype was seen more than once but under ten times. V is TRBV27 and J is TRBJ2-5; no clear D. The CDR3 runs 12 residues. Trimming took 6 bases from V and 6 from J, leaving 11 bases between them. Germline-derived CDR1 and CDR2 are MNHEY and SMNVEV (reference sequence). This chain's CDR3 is CASSPGRKTQYF. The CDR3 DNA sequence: TGTGCCAGCAGCCCTGGACGTAAGACCCAGTACTTC.

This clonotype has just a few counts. The CDR3 sequence is CASSLRLGSGGSSYNEQFF. The CDR3 DNA sequence: TGTGCCAGCAGCTTACGACTGGGGAGCGGGGGGTCCTCCTACAATGAGCAGTTCTTC. The rearrangement links TRBV9 to TRBJ2-1, with TRBD2 matching 9 bases. The trim removed 4 bases at V and 0 bases at J, leaving 14 bases unmatched. CDR3 length equals 19 residues. Germline CDR1 and CDR2: SGDLS and YYNGEE.

CDR3 region: CSVSDQKETQYF. The CDR3 region has the DNA TGCAGCGTTTCCGACCAAAAAGAGACCCAGTACTTC. The chain is built from TRBV29-1 and TRBJ2-5; D uncertain. Looked up from germline, CDR1 is SQVTM and CDR2 is ANQGSEA. There are 12 residues in the CDR3. The ends were cut back, 5 bases at V and 3 bases at J, with 10 bases in the middle.

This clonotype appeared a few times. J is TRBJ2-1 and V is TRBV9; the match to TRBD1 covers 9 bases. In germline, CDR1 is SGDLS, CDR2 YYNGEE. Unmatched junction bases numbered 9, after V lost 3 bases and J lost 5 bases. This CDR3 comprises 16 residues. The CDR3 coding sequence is TGTGCCAGCAGCGGTGGGACAGGGAGCACACACAATGAGCAGTTCTTC. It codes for CASSGGTGSTHNEQFF. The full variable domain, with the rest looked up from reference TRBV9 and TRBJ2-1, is DSGVTQTPKHLITATGQRVTLRCSPRSGDLSVYWYQQSLDQGLQFLIQYYNGEERAKGNILERFSAQQFPDLHSELNLSSLELGDSALYFCASSGGTGSTHNEQFFGPGTRLTVL.

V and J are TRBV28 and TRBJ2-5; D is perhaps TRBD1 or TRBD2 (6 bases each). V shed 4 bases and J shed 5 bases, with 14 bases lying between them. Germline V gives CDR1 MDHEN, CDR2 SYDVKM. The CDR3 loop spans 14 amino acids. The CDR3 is CASSSSGAGETQYF. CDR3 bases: TGTGCCAGCAGTTCATCAGGGGCGGGGGAGACCCAGTACTTC.

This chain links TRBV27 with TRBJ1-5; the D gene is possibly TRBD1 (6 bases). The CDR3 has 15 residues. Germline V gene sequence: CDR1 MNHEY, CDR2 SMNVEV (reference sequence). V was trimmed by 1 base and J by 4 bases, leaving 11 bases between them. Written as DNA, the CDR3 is TGTGCCAGCAGTTTATACGGGGGCGGGAATCAGCCCCAGCATTTT. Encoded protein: CASSLYGGGNQPQHF.

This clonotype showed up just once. CDR3: CASSQTGGRAQYF. The CDR3 coding sequence is TGTGCCAGCAGCCAAACGGGGGGTAGGGCCCAGTACTTC. The V gene is TRBV4-2, the J gene TRBJ2-1; TRBD2 matches at 7 bases. The better agreement between TRBJ2-5 and the DNA end casts doubt on the J call. The CDR3 loop spans 13 amino acids. Germline loops: CDR1 LGHNA, CDR2 YNFKEQ.

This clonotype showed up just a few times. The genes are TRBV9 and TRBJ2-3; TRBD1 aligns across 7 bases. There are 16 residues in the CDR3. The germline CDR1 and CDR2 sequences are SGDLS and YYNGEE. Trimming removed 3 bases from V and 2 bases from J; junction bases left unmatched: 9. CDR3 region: CASSARQGYFTDTQYF. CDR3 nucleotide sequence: TGTGCCAGCAGCGCCCGACAGGGTTATTTCACAGATACGCAGTATTTT.

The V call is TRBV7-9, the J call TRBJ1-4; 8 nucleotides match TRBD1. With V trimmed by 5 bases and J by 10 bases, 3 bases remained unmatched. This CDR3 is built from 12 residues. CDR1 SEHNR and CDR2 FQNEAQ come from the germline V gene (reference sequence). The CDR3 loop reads CASSLQGGKLFF. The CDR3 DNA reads TGTGCCAGCAGCCTACAGGGGGGAAAACTGTTTTTT.

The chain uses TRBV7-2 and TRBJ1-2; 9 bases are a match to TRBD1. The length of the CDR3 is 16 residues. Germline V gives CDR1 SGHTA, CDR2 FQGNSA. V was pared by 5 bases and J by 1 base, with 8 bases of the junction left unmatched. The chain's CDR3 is CASSVTGGAGNYGYTF. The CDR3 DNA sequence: TGTGCCAGCAGCGTTACAGGGGGCGCGGGTAACTATGGCTACACCTTC.

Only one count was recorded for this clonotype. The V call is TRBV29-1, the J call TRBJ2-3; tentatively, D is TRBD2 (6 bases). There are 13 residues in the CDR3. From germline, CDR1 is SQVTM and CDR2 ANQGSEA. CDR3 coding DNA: TGCAGTGCTAGACTAGAGATCACAGATACGCAGTATTTT. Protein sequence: CSARLEITDTQYF.

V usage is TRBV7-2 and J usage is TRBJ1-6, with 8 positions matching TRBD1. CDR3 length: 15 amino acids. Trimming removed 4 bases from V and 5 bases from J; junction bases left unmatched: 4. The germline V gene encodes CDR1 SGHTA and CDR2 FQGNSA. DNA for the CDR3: TGTGCCAGCAGCTACCGGACAGGGAATAATTCACCCCTCCACTTT. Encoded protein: CASSYRTGNNSPLHF.

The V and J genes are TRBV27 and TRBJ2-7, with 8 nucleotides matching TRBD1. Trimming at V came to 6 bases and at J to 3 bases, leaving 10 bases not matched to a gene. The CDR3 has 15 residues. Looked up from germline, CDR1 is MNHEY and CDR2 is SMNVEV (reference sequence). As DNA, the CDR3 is TGTGCCAGCAGCTTCTCGCCAGGGGGCTTCTACGAGCAGTACTTC. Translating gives CASSFSPGGFYEQYF.

The CDR3 sequence is CASSAGEGSSYEQYF. CDR3 nucleotides: TGTGCCAGCAGCGCAGGGGAGGGAAGCTCCTACGAGCAGTACTTC. This sequence joins TRBV7-2 and TRBJ2-7; D perhaps matches TRBD2 (7 bases). Germline loops: CDR1 SGHTA, CDR2 FQGNSA. The CDR3 sequence is 15 residues long. Trimming removed 5 bases at V and 0 bases at J, with 14 bases between.

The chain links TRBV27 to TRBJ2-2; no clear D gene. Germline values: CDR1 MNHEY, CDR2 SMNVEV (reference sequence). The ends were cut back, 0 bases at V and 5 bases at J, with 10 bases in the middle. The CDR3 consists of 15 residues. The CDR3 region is CASSLSGRPTGELFF. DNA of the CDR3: TGTGCCAGCAGTTTATCGGGCAGACCTACCGGGGAGCTGTTTTTT.

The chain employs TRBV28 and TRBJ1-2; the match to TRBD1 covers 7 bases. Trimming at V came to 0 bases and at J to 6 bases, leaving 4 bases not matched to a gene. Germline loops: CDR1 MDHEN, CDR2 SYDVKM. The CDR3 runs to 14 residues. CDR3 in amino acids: CASSLWGQWNGYTF. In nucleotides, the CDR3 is TGTGCCAGCAGTTTATGGGGACAGTGGAATGGCTACACCTTC.

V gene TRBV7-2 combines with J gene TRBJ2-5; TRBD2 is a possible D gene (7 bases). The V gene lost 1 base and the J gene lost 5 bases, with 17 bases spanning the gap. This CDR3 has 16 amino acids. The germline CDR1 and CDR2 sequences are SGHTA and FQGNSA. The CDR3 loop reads CASSLGAGGARETQYF. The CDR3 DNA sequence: TGTGCCAGCAGCTTAGGGGCTGGGGGGGCCCGGGAGACCCAGTACTTC.

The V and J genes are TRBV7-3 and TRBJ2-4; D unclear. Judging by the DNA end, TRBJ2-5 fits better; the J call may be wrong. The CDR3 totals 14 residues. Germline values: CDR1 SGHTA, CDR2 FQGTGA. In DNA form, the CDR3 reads TGTGCCAGCAGCTTAGGTCTCGAGGCAGAGACCCAGTACTTC. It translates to CASSLGLEAETQYF.

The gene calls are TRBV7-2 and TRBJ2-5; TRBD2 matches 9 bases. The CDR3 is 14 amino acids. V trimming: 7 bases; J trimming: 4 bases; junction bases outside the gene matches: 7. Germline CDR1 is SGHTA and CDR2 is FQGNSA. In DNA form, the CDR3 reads TGTGCCAGCACCATAGCGGGGGTAATAGAGACCCAGTACTTC. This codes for CASTIAGVIETQYF.

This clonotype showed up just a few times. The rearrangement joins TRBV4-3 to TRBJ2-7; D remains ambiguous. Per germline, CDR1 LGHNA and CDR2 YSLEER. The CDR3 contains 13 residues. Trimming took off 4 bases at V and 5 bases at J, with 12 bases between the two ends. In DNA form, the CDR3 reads TGCGCCAGCAGCCTCTTACTCCTGAACGAGCAGTACTTC. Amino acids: CASSLLLLNEQYF.

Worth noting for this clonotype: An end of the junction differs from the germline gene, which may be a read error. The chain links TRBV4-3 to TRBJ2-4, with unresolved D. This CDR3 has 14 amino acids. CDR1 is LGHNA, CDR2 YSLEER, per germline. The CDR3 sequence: CASSQGAAKNVQYF. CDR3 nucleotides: TGCGCCAGCAGCCAAGGGGCGGCCAAAAACGTTCAGTACTTC.

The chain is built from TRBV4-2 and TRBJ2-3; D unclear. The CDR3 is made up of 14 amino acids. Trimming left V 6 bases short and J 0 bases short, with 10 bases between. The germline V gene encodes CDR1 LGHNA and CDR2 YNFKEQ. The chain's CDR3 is CASRGNDSTDTQYF. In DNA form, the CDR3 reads TGTGCCAGCAGGGGGAACGATAGCACAGATACGCAGTATTTT.

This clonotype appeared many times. CDR3 sequence reads: CSVEEGRHNNEQFF. CDR3 bases: TGCAGCGTTGAAGAGGGGCGGCACAACAATGAGCAGTTCTTC. The gene calls are TRBV29-1 and TRBJ2-1, with D maybe TRBD1 (5 bases). The CDR3 is made up of 14 amino acids. Trimming removed 0 bases at V and 5 bases at J, with 11 bases between. Germline assignment: CDR1 SQVTM and CDR2 ANQGSEA.